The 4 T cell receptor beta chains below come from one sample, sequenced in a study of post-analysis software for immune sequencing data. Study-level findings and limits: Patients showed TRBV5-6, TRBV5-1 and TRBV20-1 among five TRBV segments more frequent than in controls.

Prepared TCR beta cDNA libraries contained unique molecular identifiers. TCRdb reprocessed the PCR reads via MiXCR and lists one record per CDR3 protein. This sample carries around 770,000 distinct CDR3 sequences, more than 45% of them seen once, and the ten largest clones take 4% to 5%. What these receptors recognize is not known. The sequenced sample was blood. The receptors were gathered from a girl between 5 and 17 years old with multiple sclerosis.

CDR3 region: CSAPRVGGQETQYF. The CDR3, as DNA: TGCAGTGCTCCCCGGGTCGGAGGACAAGAGACCCAGTACTTC. The genes are TRBV20-1 and TRBJ2-5; TRBD2 is a possible D gene (5 bases). The length of the CDR3 is 14 residues. V lost 5 bases and J lost 2, with 15 bases in between. Germline CDR1 is DFQATT and CDR2 is SNEGSKA (reference sequence).

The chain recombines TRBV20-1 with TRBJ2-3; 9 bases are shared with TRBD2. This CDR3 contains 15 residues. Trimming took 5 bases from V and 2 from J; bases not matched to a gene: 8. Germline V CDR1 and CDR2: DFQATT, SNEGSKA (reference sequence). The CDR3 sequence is CSAAGAGGHTDTQYF. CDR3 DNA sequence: TGCAGTGCTGCCGGGGCGGGAGGGCACACAGATACGCAGTATTTT.

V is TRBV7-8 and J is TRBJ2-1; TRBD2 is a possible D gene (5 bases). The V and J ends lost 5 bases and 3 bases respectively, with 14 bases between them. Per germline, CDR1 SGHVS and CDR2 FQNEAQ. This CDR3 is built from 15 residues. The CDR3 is CASSTGLGSYNEQFF. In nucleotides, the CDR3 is TGTGCCAGCAGCACGGGTTTAGGGAGCTACAATGAGCAGTTCTTC.

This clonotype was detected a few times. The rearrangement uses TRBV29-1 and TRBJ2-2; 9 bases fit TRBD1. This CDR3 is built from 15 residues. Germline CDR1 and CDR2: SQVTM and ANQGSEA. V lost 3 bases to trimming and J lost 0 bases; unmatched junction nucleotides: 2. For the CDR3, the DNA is TGCAGCGTTGACGGACAGGGGTCGAACACCGGGGAGCTGTTTTTT. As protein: CSVDGQGSNTGELFF.